These 5 T cell receptor beta chains came from one sample sequenced in a study of blood T cell repertoires in COVID-19. Method: immunoSEQ multiplex PCR; TCRdb's copy keeps in-frame clones and lacks some. The data hold a few hundred thousand clones, with over 80% observed a single time. Sample: peripheral blood. All receptors come from a woman aged 50 to 60 with active or convalescent COVID-19.

V usage is TRBV25-1 and J usage is TRBJ1-3; D not certain. V shed 5 bases and J shed 1 base, with 9 bases lying between them. From germline, CDR1 is MGHDK and CDR2 SYGVNS. The CDR3 runs 14 residues. The CDR3 here is CASSNGGSGNTIYF. DNA for the CDR3: TGTGCCAGCAGTAACGGAGGATCTGGAAACACCATATATTTT.

This sequence joins TRBV2 and TRBJ1-1; no clear D. Germline CDR1 is SNHLY and CDR2 is FYNNEI. Trimming pared 4 bases from V and 0 bases from J, leaving 9 bases between. This CDR3 contains 14 residues. The CDR3 sequence is CASSAEILNTEAFF. The CDR3 DNA reads TGTGCCAGCAGTGCCGAGATCTTGAACACTGAAGCTTTCTTT.

In the case of this clone: Other DNA variants within this sample encode the same CDR3. The rearrangement links TRBV6-5 to TRBJ1-1, with D unresolved. The CDR3 runs to 13 residues. Germline-derived CDR1 and CDR2 are MNHEY and SVGAGI. Trimming took off 2 bases at V and 5 bases at J, with 9 bases between the two ends. CDR3 amino acids: CASSYEGRTEAFF. The CDR3, as DNA: TGTGCCAGCAGTTACGAGGGAAGGACTGAAGCTTTCTTT.

The chain employs TRBV18 and TRBJ1-1; D is perhaps TRBD1 (6 bases). Germline V gives CDR1 KGHSH, CDR2 LQKENI. The CDR3 is 18 amino acids. The ends were cut back, 3 bases at V and 3 bases at J, with 23 bases in the middle. The CDR3 nucleotides read TGTGCCAGCTCACCTTTGGCAGGGGATGGATTCGGGGACACTGAAGCTTTCTTT. It yields the protein CASSPLAGDGFGDTEAFF.

CDR3 sequence (DNA): TGTGCCAGCAGCTTAGAGACAGGAATGAACACTGAAGCTTTCTTT. Its translation is CASSLETGMNTEAFF. The chain couples TRBV7-9 to TRBJ1-1; D is possibly TRBD1 (6 bases). Trimming left V 1 base short and J 0 bases short, with 9 bases between. The CDR3 is 15 residues long. The germline V gene has CDR1 SEHNR and CDR2 FQNEAQ (reference sequence).